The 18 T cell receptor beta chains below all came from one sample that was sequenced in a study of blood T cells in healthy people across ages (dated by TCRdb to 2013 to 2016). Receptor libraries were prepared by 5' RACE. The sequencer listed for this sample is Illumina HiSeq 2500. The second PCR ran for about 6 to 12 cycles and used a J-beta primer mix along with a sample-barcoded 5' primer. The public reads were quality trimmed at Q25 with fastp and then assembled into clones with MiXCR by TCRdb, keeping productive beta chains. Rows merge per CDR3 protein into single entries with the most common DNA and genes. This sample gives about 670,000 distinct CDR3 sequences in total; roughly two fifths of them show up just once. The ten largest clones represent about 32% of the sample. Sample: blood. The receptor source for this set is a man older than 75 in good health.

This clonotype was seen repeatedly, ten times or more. The CDR3 bases are TGTGCCAGCAGTCGCTTAGCCTACGAGCAGTACTTC. It specifies CASSRLAYEQYF. The V call is TRBV6-2 or TRBV6-3, the J call TRBJ2-7; D gene uncertain. Deletions cut 5 bases from V and 2 bases from J, with 7 bases between. CDR1 and CDR2 (germline): MNHEY, SVGEGT. The CDR3 has 12 residues.

CDR3 loop: CASPQLNNSPLHF. The CDR3 DNA reads TGTGCCAGCCCACAGCTAAATAATTCACCCCTCCACTTT. The chain links TRBV21-1 to TRBJ1-6. TRBV21-1 is classified as a pseudogene. The CDR3 consists of 13 residues.

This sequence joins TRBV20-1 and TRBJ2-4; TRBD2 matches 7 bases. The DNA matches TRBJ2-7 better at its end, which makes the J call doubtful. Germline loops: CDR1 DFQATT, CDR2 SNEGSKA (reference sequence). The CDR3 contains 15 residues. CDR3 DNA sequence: TGCAGTGCTAGAGATGTCGGGGGGTCCCCCTACGAGCAGTACTTC. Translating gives CSARDVGGSPYEQYF.

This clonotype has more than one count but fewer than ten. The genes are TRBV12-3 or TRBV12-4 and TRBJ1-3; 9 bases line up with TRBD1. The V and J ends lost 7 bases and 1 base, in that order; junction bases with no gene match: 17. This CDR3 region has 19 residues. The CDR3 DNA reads TGTGCCAGCATCCCTATTCGTCAACAGGGGGCTCAGTCTGGAAACACCATATATTTT. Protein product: CASIPIRQQGAQSGNTIYF.

CDR3 sequence: CASSSRGDRTDTQYF. The CDR3 nucleotides read TGTGCCAGCAGTTCCCGAGGGGACCGCACAGATACGCAGTATTTT. The chain joins TRBV28 to TRBJ2-3, with D perhaps being TRBD1 or TRBD2 (5 bases each). Per germline, CDR1 MDHEN and CDR2 SYDVKM. This CDR3 comprises 15 residues. Trimming took off 4 bases at V and 1 base at J, with 12 bases between the two ends.

CDR3 sequence reads: CSATVVLRSNQPQHF. CDR3 nucleotide sequence: TGCAGTGCTACCGTGGTCCTCAGGAGCAATCAGCCCCAGCATTTT. The rearrangement links TRBV20-1 to TRBJ1-5; D remains ambiguous. The CDR3 runs to 15 residues. Per germline, CDR1 DFQATT and CDR2 SNEGSKA (reference sequence). V gave up 4 bases and J gave up 1 base, with 14 bases separating them.

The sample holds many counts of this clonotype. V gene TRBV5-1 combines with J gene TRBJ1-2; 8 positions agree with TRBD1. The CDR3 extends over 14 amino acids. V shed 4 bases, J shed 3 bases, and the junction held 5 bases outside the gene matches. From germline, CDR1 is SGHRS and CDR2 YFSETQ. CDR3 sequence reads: CASSLGQVYYGYTF. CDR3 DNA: TGCGCCAGCAGCCTGGGACAGGTTTACTATGGCTACACCTTC. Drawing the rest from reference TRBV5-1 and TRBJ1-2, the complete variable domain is KAGVTQTPRYLIKTRGQQVTLSCSPISGHRSVSWYQQTPGQGLQFLFEYFSETQRNKGNFPGRFSGRQFSNSRSEMNVSTLELGDSALYLCASSLGQVYYGYTFGSGTRLTVV.

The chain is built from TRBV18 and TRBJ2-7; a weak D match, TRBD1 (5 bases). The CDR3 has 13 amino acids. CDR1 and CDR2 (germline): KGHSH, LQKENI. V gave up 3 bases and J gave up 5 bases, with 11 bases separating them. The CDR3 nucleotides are TGTGCCAGCTCACCGTCCAGGGTGAACGAGCAGTACTTC. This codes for CASSPSRVNEQYF.

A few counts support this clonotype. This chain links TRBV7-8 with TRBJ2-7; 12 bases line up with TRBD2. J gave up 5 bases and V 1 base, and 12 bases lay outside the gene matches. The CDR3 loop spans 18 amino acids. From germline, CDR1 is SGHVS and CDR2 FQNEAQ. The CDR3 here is CASSLVASGRADGDEQYF. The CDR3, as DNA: TGTGCCAGCAGCTTAGTGGCTAGCGGGAGGGCCGATGGGGACGAGCAGTACTTC.

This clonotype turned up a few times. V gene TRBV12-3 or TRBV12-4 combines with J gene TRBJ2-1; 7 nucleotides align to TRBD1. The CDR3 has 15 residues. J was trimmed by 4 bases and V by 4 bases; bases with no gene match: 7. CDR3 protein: CASSYARQGYNEQFF. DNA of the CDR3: TGTGCCAGCAGTTACGCAAGACAGGGATACAATGAGCAGTTCTTC.

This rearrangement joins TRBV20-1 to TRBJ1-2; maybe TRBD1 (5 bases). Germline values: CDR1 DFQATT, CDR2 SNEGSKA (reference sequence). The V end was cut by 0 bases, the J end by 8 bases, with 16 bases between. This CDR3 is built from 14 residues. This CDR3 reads CSAREMGTVMGYTF. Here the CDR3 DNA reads TGCAGTGCTAGAGAGATGGGGACCGTCATGGGCTACACCTTC.

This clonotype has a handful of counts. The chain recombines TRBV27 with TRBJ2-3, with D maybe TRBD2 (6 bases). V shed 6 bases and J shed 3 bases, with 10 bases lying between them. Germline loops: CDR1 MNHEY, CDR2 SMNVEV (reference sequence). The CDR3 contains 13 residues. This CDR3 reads CASSKAGTDTQYF. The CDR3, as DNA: TGTGCCAGCAGCAAGGCGGGGACAGATACGCAGTATTTT.

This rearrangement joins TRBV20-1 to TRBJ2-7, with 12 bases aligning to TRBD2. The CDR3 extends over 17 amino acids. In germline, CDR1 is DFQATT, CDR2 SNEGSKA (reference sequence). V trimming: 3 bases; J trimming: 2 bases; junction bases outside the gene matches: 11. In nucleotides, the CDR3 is TGCAGTGCTAGGCCCTCTAGCGGGGGGGCGGGGGCCTACGAGCAGTACTTC. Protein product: CSARPSSGGAGAYEQYF.

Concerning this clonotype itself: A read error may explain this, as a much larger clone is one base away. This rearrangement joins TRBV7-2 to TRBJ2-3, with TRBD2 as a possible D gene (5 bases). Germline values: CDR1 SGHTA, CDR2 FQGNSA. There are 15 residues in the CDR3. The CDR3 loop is CAGSLFADSKDTQYF. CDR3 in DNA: TGTGCCGGCAGCCTCTTCGCGGACTCAAAAGATACGCAGTATTTT.

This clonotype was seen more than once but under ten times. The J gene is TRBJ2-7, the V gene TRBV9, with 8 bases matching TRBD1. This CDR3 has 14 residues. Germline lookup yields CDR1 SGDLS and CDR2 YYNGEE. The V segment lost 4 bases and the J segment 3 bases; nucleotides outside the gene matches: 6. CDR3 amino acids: CASSPTGQGYEQYF. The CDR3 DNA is TGTGCCAGCAGCCCGACCGGACAGGGCTACGAGCAGTACTTC.

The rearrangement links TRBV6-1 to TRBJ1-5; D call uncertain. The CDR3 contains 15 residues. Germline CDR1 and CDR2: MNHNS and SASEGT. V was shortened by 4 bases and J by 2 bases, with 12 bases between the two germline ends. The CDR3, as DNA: TGTGCCAGCAGTGCCCATGACGGGGGCAATCAGCCCCAGCATTTT. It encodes CASSAHDGGNQPQHF.

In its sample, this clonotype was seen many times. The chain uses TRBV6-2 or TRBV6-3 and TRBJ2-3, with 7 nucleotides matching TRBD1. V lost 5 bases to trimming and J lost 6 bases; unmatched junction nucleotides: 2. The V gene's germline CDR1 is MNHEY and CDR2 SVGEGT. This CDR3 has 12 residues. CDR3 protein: CASSQTGDTQYF. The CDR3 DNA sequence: TGTGCCAGCAGTCAGACAGGGGATACGCAGTATTTT.

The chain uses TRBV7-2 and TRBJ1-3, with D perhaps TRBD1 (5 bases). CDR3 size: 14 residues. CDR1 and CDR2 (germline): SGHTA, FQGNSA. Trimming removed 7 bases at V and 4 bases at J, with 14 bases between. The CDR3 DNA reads TGTGCCAGCACCAGACAAGGGGCGGGAAACACCATATATTTT. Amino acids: CASTRQGAGNTIYF.